These T cell receptor beta chains were read from a single sample in a study of T cells in localized non-small cell lung cancer. The table came from immunoSEQ multiplex PCR; TCRdb's copy has only in-frame clones and leaves some out. The data show 50,000 to 60,000 clones, with around 80% seen just once and roughly 4.9% held by the top ten. Sequenced material: PBMCs, taken before any cancer treatment. These receptors all stem from a woman aged 40-75 years with stage II lung adenocarcinoma. Each CDR3 is given with its conserved first and last residue. The D gene is left open where the match is weak. Part of the rows lack a size; the others show once, few, many or a class for expanded clones.

>.|.|TRBV10-3
CAISPPGGDTNTGELFF
>.|.|TRBV18
CASSPGHSNQPQHF
>.|.|TRBV9
CASSASGVSGYTF
>.|.|TRBV5-8
CASSRYPGPGYGYTF
>TRBD1|.|TRBV30
CAWSGQGRTYGYTF
>.|once|TRBV5-6
CASSLNVGTEAFF
>.|.|TRBV19
CASSMTDQTGNTIYF
>.|once|TRBV19
CASSIVQGLSTTEAFF
>.|.|TRBV19
CASSIGWSGRGYTF
>.|.|TRBV5-1
CASGFHSNEQFF
>.|.|TRBV5-4
CASSDPRQTYEQYF
>.|.|TRBV28
CASSPSSGANEKLFF
>.|.|TRBV19
CASSKGTTGRTEAFF
>.|.|TRBV30
CAWSVIRGVDGYTF
>.|.|TRBV7-2
CASSLAGSPRGYTF
>.|.|TRBV7-3
CASSSTGFDTEAFF
>.|.|TRBV2
CASSTDGNTEAFF
>.|medium-sized|TRBV9
CASSSRPFSPIEKLFF
>TRBD1|.|TRBV29-1
CSSYGQDDGYTF
>.|.|TRBV7-9
CASSLLPTNEKLFF
>.|.|TRBV5-6
CASSSITGTAAEKLFF
>.|once|TRBV7-3
CASNRQETQYF
>.|.|TRBV30
CAWSSSAQRPQHF
>.|once|TRBV29-1
CSYTQGPDTQYF
>TRBD1|.|TRBV29-1
CSVGQGARMGTEAFF
>TRBD1|.|TRBV29-1
CSVEGGDRGSSYEQYF
>.|.|TRBV27
CASSLLLDGLTGELFF
>TRBD2|.|TRBV27
CASSPAGEGQETQYF
>.|.|TRBV4-1
CASSQESEYNEQFF
>.|.|TRBV7-9
CASSATSIKETQYF
>.|.|TRBV27
CASSLHGASKTQYF
>.|.|TRBV6-5
CASSLAPEVRVYTF
>TRBD1|.|TRBV15
CATSRGRGYRGMNTEAFF
>TRBD1|.|TRBV5-4
CASSLAGTGLTYEQYF
>TRBD1|few|TRBV19
CASSSGTGGYNEQFF
>.|.|TRBV7-9
CASSPRDTEAFF
>TRBD1|.|TRBV6-5
CASLSPSGQGGGYTF